This T cell receptor (beta chain) derives from a study of blood T cell repertoires in COVID-19. Study in general: COVID-19 samples collected from the United States, Italy and Spain covered acute and convalescent phases. In each case, the material was cDNA or gDNA derived from T cells, B-cell-depleted T cells, or PBMCs.

Original data processing: From reference gene primer amplification, estimates of nucleated cell counts were derived. The table came from immunoSEQ multiplex PCR; TCRdb's copy has only in-frame clones and leaves some out. D and trimming come from the DNA, and the V and J calls and clone size come from that table. The sample includes some 100,000 clones, approximately 87% seen only once; the top ten take 1.5%. Material: peripheral blood. This TCR was recovered from a human donor with active COVID-19. The donor label of this sample is uncertain.

In DNA form, the CDR3 reads TGTGCCTGGAGTGACAATAACTATGGCTACACCTTC. Translation gives CAWSDNNYGYTF. J is TRBJ1-2 and V is TRBV30; D ambiguous. CDR3 length: 12 amino acids. Per germline, CDR1 GTSNPN and CDR2 SVGIG (reference sequence). The V end was cut by 1 base, the J end by 1 base, with 4 bases between. The complete variable domain, with remaining parts taken from reference TRBV30 and TRBJ1-2, reads SQTIHQWPATLVQPVGSPLSLECTVEGTSNPNLYWYRQAAGRGLQLLFYSVGIGQISSEVPQNLSASRPQDRQFILSSKKLLLSDSGFYLCAWSDNNYGYTFGSGTRLTVV.